A selection of T cell receptor beta chains follows, all from one sample in a study of T cells after yellow fever vaccination. TCRdb reanalysed the 5' RACE reads using MiXCR and keeps one entry per CDR3 protein. This table has fewer than 85,000 distinct CDR3 sequences, roughly 8% appearing once. The sample was CD8+ T cells sorted from PBMCs, taken on the day of the yellow fever booster vaccination. All receptors come from a young man who received the YFV17D yellow fever vaccine. Each CDR3 is given with its conserved first and last residue. The D gene is left open where the match is weak. Clone sizes are given selectively: once, few, many, or a class where the clone is expanded.

CDR3aa	CDR3nt	d_gene	abundance	v_gene	j_gene
CSAREGRGRADTQYF	TGCAGTGCTAGGGAGGGACGCGGTAGGGCAGATACGCAGTATTTT	NA	many	TRBV20-1	TRBJ2-3
CASSLSLGYNEQFF	TGTGCCAGCAGTTTATCGTTAGGTTACAATGAGCAGTTCTTC	NA	few	TRBV27	TRBJ2-1
CASSLSEQYF	TGTGCCAGCTCCCTTAGCGAGCAGTACTTC	NA	NA	TRBV6-1	TRBJ2-7
CAWSLRDRSVEQYF	TGTGCCTGGAGCCTCCGGGACAGGTCTGTCGAGCAGTACTTC	TRBD1	few	TRBV30	TRBJ2-7
CASSFVRRESGTEAFF	TGCGCCAGCAGCTTCGTACGACGGGAATCAGGCACTGAAGCTTTCTTT	NA	NA	TRBV5-1	TRBJ1-1
CASGLGGTDEKLFF	TGTGCTAGTGGTTTGGGGGGGACAGATGAAAAACTGTTTTTT	TRBD1	NA	TRBV12-5	TRBJ1-4
CASSHGITGELFF	TGTGCCAGCAGTCACGGGATTACCGGGGAGCTGTTTTTT	NA	NA	TRBV27	TRBJ2-2
CASSLTGGRPLNTEAFF	TGTGCCAGCAGCTTAACTGGGGGGAGACCTTTGAACACTGAAGCTTTCTTT	NA	NA	TRBV7-3	TRBJ1-1
CASSPGLAGIYEQYF	TGTGCCAGCAGTCCCGGACTAGCGGGTATCTACGAGCAGTACTTC	TRBD2	NA	TRBV27	TRBJ2-7
CASSWGHDEQFF	TGTGCCAGCAGCTGGGGGCACGATGAGCAGTTCTTC	NA	NA	TRBV11-3	TRBJ2-1
CASSLVSGGDTEAFF	TGTGCCAGCAGCTTAGTCTCCGGGGGGGACACTGAAGCTTTCTTT	NA	few	TRBV5-6	TRBJ1-1
CATSSTEVPGEQYF	TGTGCCACCAGCTCCACGGAGGTTCCTGGCGAGCAGTACTTC	NA	many	TRBV15	TRBJ2-7
CASHPGTYEQYF	TGTGCCAGCCACCCAGGGACGTACGAGCAGTACTTC	NA	many	TRBV6-2/TRBV6-3	TRBJ2-7
CSARERKYSNQPQHF	TGCAGTGCTAGAGAGAGAAAATATAGCAATCAGCCCCAGCATTTT	NA	NA	TRBV20-1	TRBJ1-5
CASSQDGAWAEAFF	TGCGCCAGCAGCCAAGATGGGGCTTGGGCTGAAGCTTTCTTT	NA	few	TRBV4-3	TRBJ1-1
CASSPPGTGRHTEAFF	TGTGCCAGCAGCCCTCCCGGGACAGGGCGGCACACTGAAGCTTTCTTT	TRBD1	NA	TRBV28	TRBJ1-1
CASSYSRGDEQYF	TGTGCCAGCAGCTACAGCAGGGGTGACGAGCAGTACTTC	NA	NA	TRBV11-2	TRBJ2-7
CASATYSGSYNEQFF	TGTGCCAGCGCGACTTATAGCGGGAGCTACAATGAGCAGTTCTTC	TRBD2	NA	TRBV18	TRBJ2-1
CASSEDDRYTDTQYF	TGTGCCAGCAGTGAAGATGACAGATACACAGATACGCAGTATTTT	NA	few	TRBV2	TRBJ2-3
CASSQSSGTDYGYTF	TGCGCCAGCAGCCAAAGCTCCGGGACAGACTATGGCTACACCTTC	TRBD1	few	TRBV4-1	TRBJ1-2
CASRPAGGPGYEQYF	TGTGCCAGCCGTCCAGCGGGAGGGCCGGGGTACGAGCAGTACTTC	TRBD2	few	TRBV12-3/TRBV12-4	TRBJ2-7
CASSLAGGVDTQYF	TGTGCCAGCAGCCTAGCGGGAGGGGTAGATACGCAGTATTTT	TRBD2	few	TRBV12-3/TRBV12-4	TRBJ2-3
CASRDRVNQPQHF	TGTGCCAGCCGGGACAGGGTCAATCAGCCCCAGCATTTT	TRBD1	NA	TRBV6-5	TRBJ1-5
CASSLNTGGFSNEKLFF	TGCGCCAGCAGCCTAAATACAGGGGGCTTTTCTAATGAAAAACTGTTTTTT	TRBD1	NA	TRBV5-1	TRBJ1-4
CASSIGGTVRVPQHF	TGTGCCAGTAGTATAGGCGGGACAGTCAGGGTGCCCCAGCATTTT	TRBD1	few	TRBV19	TRBJ1-5
CATSDLTRNTDTQYF	TGTGCCACCAGTGATTTAACCCGTAACACAGATACGCAGTATTTT	NA	few	TRBV24-1	TRBJ2-3
CASSQDPGLAGDTDTQYF	TGCGCCAGCAGCCAAGATCCCGGACTAGCGGGAGACACAGATACGCAGTATTTT	TRBD2	few	TRBV4-1	TRBJ2-3
CASSQDSLVPGELFF	TGCGCCAGCAGCCAAGATTCCCTAGTTCCTGGGGAGCTGTTTTTT	NA	once	TRBV4-1	TRBJ2-2
CATSRDKGGGPVDEQYF	TGTGCCACCAGCAGAGATAAGGGCGGCGGGCCTGTGGACGAGCAGTACTTC	NA	many	TRBV15	TRBJ2-7
CASSLQNTLTDTQYF	TGTGCCAGCAGTTTGCAGAACACACTCACAGATACGCAGTATTTT	NA	NA	TRBV28	TRBJ2-3
CASSFQPWGEKLFF	TGTGCCAGCAGTTTCCAGCCCTGGGGGGAAAAACTGTTTTTT	NA	NA	TRBV28	TRBJ1-4
CASSRNPGLASDEQFF	TGCGCCAGCAGCCGGAATCCGGGACTAGCGAGCGATGAGCAGTTCTTC	TRBD2	few	TRBV4-1	TRBJ2-1
CSAPGLAGVTDTQYF	TGCAGCGCTCCGGGACTAGCGGGAGTAACAGATACGCAGTATTTT	TRBD2	few	TRBV29-1	TRBJ2-3
CASAGQEGDEQYF	TGTGCCAGTGCGGGACAGGAGGGAGACGAGCAGTACTTC	TRBD1	many	TRBV19	TRBJ2-7
CATSDPGAGDTGELFF	TGTGCCACCAGTGATCCTGGGGCGGGAGATACCGGGGAGCTGTTTTTT	TRBD2	few	TRBV24-1	TRBJ2-2
CASSLELAGEYEQYF	TGTGCCAGCAGCTTGGAACTAGCGGGAGAATACGAGCAGTACTTC	TRBD2	NA	TRBV5-8	TRBJ2-7
CASRIPRDGEKLFF	TGTGCCAGCAGAATTCCCAGGGACGGTGAAAAACTGTTTTTT	NA	NA	TRBV28	TRBJ1-4
CASSSPHETTEYEQYF	TGTGCCAGCAGTTCACCTCATGAGACAACGGAATACGAGCAGTACTTC	NA	many	TRBV28	TRBJ2-7
CASSFQLAGDGYEQYF	TGTGCCAGCAGCTTTCAACTAGCAGGGGACGGCTACGAGCAGTACTTC	NA	NA	TRBV7-8	TRBJ2-7
CASSLSSERELFF	TGTGCCAGCAGTTTATCCTCCGAGCGGGAGCTGTTTTTT	NA	NA	TRBV27	TRBJ2-2
CASSPRTGSSYEQYF	TGTGCCAGCAGCCCCCGGACAGGAAGCTCCTACGAGCAGTACTTC	TRBD1	few	TRBV9	TRBJ2-7
CASSFSGQVGEQYF	TGTGCCAGCAGTTTTTCGGGACAGGTTGGCGAGCAGTACTTC	TRBD1	NA	TRBV12-3/TRBV12-4	TRBJ2-7
CASRKTLGVRETQYF	TGTGCCAGCAGAAAGACCTTAGGGGTCCGAGAGACCCAGTACTTC	NA	few	TRBV28	TRBJ2-5
CSVEQREGQFF	TGCAGCGTTGAGCAGCGGGAGGGCCAGTTCTTC	TRBD2	many	TRBV29-1	TRBJ2-1
CASSLSSGGNQPQHF	TGTGCCAGCAGCTTGTCGTCGGGCGGCAATCAGCCCCAGCATTTT	NA	NA	TRBV27	TRBJ1-5
CSARADGRFGGELFF	TGCAGTGCTAGAGCTGACGGGAGATTTGGCGGGGAGCTGTTTTTT	NA	NA	TRBV20-1	TRBJ2-2
CASSDKRDRGITEAFF	TGTGCCAGCAGCGACAAACGGGACAGGGGGATCACTGAAGCTTTCTTT	NA	NA	TRBV21-1	TRBJ1-1
CSAIDRETKGYEQFF	TGCAGTGCTATAGATCGTGAGACCAAGGGTTATGAGCAGTTCTTC	NA	NA	TRBV20-1	TRBJ2-1
CASSYSGSGYEQYF	TGTGCCAGCAGCTATAGCGGAAGCGGATACGAGCAGTACTTC	NA	few	TRBV7-3	TRBJ2-7
CASSFLERSPYEQYF	TGTGCCAGCAGTTTTTTAGAGCGGAGCCCCTACGAGCAGTACTTC	NA	NA	TRBV12-3/TRBV12-4	TRBJ2-7